The present T cell receptor (beta chain) was sequenced within a study of cytomegalovirus exposure and HLA in healthy donors. At the level of the study: Caucasian-associated ancestry cluster membership applied to about four fifths of around 400 genotyped donors.

The PCR used 60 Vbeta and 13 Jbeta primers. Profiled with immunoSEQ multiplex PCR; TCRdb holds only in-frame clones, not every one. Of 95,000 to 100,000 clones in the sample, less than 80% were seen once. There are 14 residues in the CDR3. V lost 5 bases to trimming and J lost 1 base, with 9 bases between them. Germline loops: CDR1 LNHNV, CDR2 YYDKDF (reference sequence). The chain recombines TRBV15 with TRBJ1-5; perhaps TRBD1 as D (5 bases). The receptor was isolated from a man in his forties or fifties in good health and CMV-seronegative. The specimen was PBMCs. The CDR3 region has the DNA TGTGCCACCAGCCGAAAGGGGAGCAATCAGCCCCAGCATTTT. This encodes CATSRKGSNQPQHF.